The 27 T cell receptor beta chains presented below share a single source sample, sequenced in a study of cytotoxic CD8 clonotypes in ibrutinib-treated CLL. TCRdb's copy holds only in-frame clones and misses some; the assay was immunoSEQ multiplex PCR. The repertoire includes fewer than 400,000 clones, roughly 67% of them detected once, and around 6.6% sits in the top ten. The input for sequencing was PBMCs, taken after 36 months of ibrutinib treatment. Receptors originate from a human donor with chronic lymphocytic leukemia.

The chain has TRBV7-8 and TRBJ2-3; possibly TRBD1 for D (7 bases). This CDR3 has 19 residues. Germline V gives CDR1 SGHVS, CDR2 FQNEAQ. V was shortened by 0 bases and J by 3 bases, with 22 bases between the two germline ends. The CDR3 sequence is CASSLAPRHYRGGTDTQYF. The CDR3 coding sequence is TGTGCCAGCAGCTTAGCACCACGACACTACAGGGGAGGTACAGATACGCAGTATTTT.

The chain recombines TRBV11-2 with TRBJ2-1; D is possibly TRBD2 (5 bases). Germline V gene lookup returns CDR1 SGHAT and CDR2 FQNNGV. V was pared by 5 bases and J by 10 bases, with 15 bases between. This CDR3 region has 13 residues. The CDR3 DNA reads as TGTGCCAGCAGCCAAGAGAGGGTGCAAGAGCAGTTCTTC. Translation gives CASSQERVQEQFF.

This clone was counted once. The chain has TRBV5-1 and TRBJ2-6, with D possibly matching TRBD2 (5 bases). Germline V gene lookup returns CDR1 SGHRS and CDR2 YFSETQ. The CDR3 is 16 amino acids. Trimming left V 4 bases short and J 0 bases short, with 11 bases between. The CDR3 region is CASSRSGSSGANVLTF. The CDR3 region has the DNA TGCGCCAGCAGCCGTTCGGGAAGCTCTGGGGCCAACGTCCTGACTTTC.

J is TRBJ1-1 and V is TRBV2; D uncertain. The length of the CDR3 is 14 residues. The germline CDR1 and CDR2 sequences are SNHLY and FYNNEI. V lost 6 bases, J lost 0 bases, and 11 bases lay in between. DNA of the CDR3: TGTGCCAGCAGCAAGGGCTGGGTGAACACTGAAGCTTTCTTT. Amino acids: CASSKGWVNTEAFF.

The sample holds one count of this clone. This chain links TRBV19 with TRBJ2-7; 11 bases agree with TRBD2. Trimming cost V 4 bases and J 0 bases; bases outside gene matches: 5. The CDR3 totals 16 residues. Germline-derived CDR1 and CDR2 are LNHDA and SQIVND (reference sequence). The CDR3 DNA follows: TGTGCCAGTAGTAAGGGACTAGCGGTTAACTCCTACGAGCAGTACTTC. This gives the protein CASSKGLAVNSYEQYF.

The rearrangement uses TRBV11-2 and TRBJ2-3; 7 nucleotides match TRBD1. The V segment lost 5 bases and the J segment 0 bases; nucleotides outside the gene matches: 5. Germline lookup yields CDR1 SGHAT and CDR2 FQNNGV. The CDR3 spans 15 residues. The CDR3 bases are TGTGCCAGCAGCCCAGGACAGGTTAGCACAGATACGCAGTATTTT. This gives the protein CASSPGQVSTDTQYF.

The genes are TRBV7-8 and TRBJ1-1; 9 bases line up with TRBD1. After removal of 7 bases from V and 0 bases from J, the junction contained 3 bases not matched to a gene. This CDR3 spans 14 amino acids. Germline V gene lookup returns CDR1 SGHVS and CDR2 FQNEAQ. CDR3 region: CASKRQGVNTEAFF. The DNA for the CDR3 is TGTGCCAGCAAGAGACAGGGGGTGAACACTGAAGCTTTCTTT.

This chain joins TRBV25-1 and TRBJ2-5; D not resolved. The CDR3 has 13 residues. V lost 1 base to trimming and J lost 9 bases, with 12 bases between them. Looked up from germline, CDR1 is MGHDK and CDR2 is SYGVNS. CDR3 amino acids: CASSESPAQPQYF. CDR3 in DNA: TGTGCCAGCAGTGAATCCCCAGCCCAGCCCCAGTACTTC.

This sequence joins TRBV4-1 and TRBJ2-7; tentatively, D is TRBD2 (6 bases). Trimming removed 6 bases at V and 0 bases at J, with 15 bases between. CDR3 length: 15 residues. Looked up from germline, CDR1 is MGHRA and CDR2 is YSYEKL. In DNA, the CDR3 is TGCGCCAGCAGTCCCACTAGCCGAAGCTCCTACGAGCAGTACTTC. It yields the protein CASSPTSRSSYEQYF.

V and J are TRBV18 and TRBJ1-2, with D tentatively TRBD1 (6 bases). CDR3 length: 16 amino acids. Germline lookup yields CDR1 KGHSH and CDR2 LQKENI. The V gene lost 3 bases and the J gene lost 1 base, with 15 bases spanning the gap. DNA of the CDR3: TGTGCCAGCTCACCCCTGACAGGAGACAGTAACTATGGCTACACCTTC. Its translation: CASSPLTGDSNYGYTF.

This clone was seen a few times. The chain links TRBV2 to TRBJ2-7; TRBD2 is a possible D gene (5 bases). CDR1 is SNHLY, CDR2 FYNNEI, per germline. The CDR3 loop spans 13 amino acids. V shed 6 bases and J shed 5 bases, with 14 bases lying between them. Written as DNA, the CDR3 is TGTGCCAGCAGGGGAGACTCGCACCACGAGCAGTACTTC. Translated, it gives CASRGDSHHEQYF.

This chain uses TRBV5-6 with TRBJ1-4; D unresolved. The CDR3 sequence is 16 residues long. Germline V gene data show CDR1 as SGHDT and CDR2 as YYEEEE. V was shortened by 0 bases and J by 8 bases, with 17 bases between the two germline ends. The CDR3 coding sequence is TGTGCCAGCAGCTTGGCGGTCCTAGGACGGGTAGAAAAACTGTTTTTT. As protein: CASSLAVLGRVEKLFF.

The V gene is TRBV19, the J gene TRBJ2-3; 10 positions agree with TRBD2. The junction had 10 bases not matched to a gene; V was cut back by 7 bases and J by 0 bases. The V gene's germline CDR1 is LNHDA and CDR2 SQIVND (reference sequence). This CDR3 contains 17 residues. The chain's CDR3 is CASNHRTSGASTDTQYF. CDR3 sequence (DNA): TGTGCCAGTAACCATCGAACTAGCGGGGCTAGCACAGATACGCAGTATTTT.

This clone has more than one count but fewer than ten. The chain recombines TRBV25-1 with TRBJ2-2, with D unclear. Germline V gene sequence: CDR1 MGHDK, CDR2 SYGVNS. Trimming cost V 7 bases and J 3 bases, with 9 bases left between them. The CDR3 is 13 residues long. The CDR3, as DNA: TGTGCCAGCAAGGTGTTCGACACCGGGGAGCTGTTTTTT. As protein: CASKVFDTGELFF.

The rearrangement uses TRBV6-1 and TRBJ2-7; D possibly corresponds to TRBD2 (7 bases). There are 15 residues in the CDR3. Trimming took off 7 bases at V and 3 bases at J, with 19 bases between the two ends. The germline gives CDR1 MNHNS, CDR2 SASEGT. CDR3 loop: CASTGGRGANYEQYF. CDR3 nucleotide sequence: TGTGCCAGCACCGGGGGCCGGGGGGCGAACTACGAGCAGTACTTC.

The rearrangement links TRBV5-1 to TRBJ2-7; D is perhaps TRBD1 or TRBD2 (6 bases each). Germline V lookup: CDR1 SGHRS, CDR2 YFSETQ. Deletions cut 0 bases from V and 6 bases from J, with 16 bases between. CDR3 length equals 15 residues. DNA for the CDR3: TGCGCCAGCAGCTTGGCACCGGGGGCAGCCATCGAGCAGTACTTC. It encodes CASSLAPGAAIEQYF.

V usage is TRBV6-5 and J usage is TRBJ2-7, with 8 bases matching TRBD1. Per germline, CDR1 MNHEY and CDR2 SVGAGI. The junction had 6 bases not matched to a gene; V was cut back by 5 bases and J by 3 bases. The CDR3 totals 14 residues. CDR3 sequence reads: CASSHTTGDYEQYF. DNA of the CDR3: TGTGCCAGCAGTCACACGACAGGGGACTACGAGCAGTACTTC.

The chain links TRBV11-2 to TRBJ2-7, with 7 bases lining up with TRBD2. Losses at the gene ends were 5 bases for V and 2 bases for J; bases not matched to a gene: 12. The germline V gene encodes CDR1 SGHAT and CDR2 FQNNGV. The CDR3 totals 16 residues. The CDR3 spells CASSVWTSQFAYEQYF. The CDR3 DNA reads as TGTGCCAGCAGCGTGTGGACTAGTCAATTCGCCTACGAGCAGTACTTC. Based on the CDR3 plus reference TRBV11-2 and TRBJ2-7, the full variable domain is EAGVAQSPRYKIIEKRQSVAFWCNPISGHATLYWYQQILGQGPKLLIQFQNNGVVDDSQLPKDRFSAERLKGVDSTLKIQPAKLEDSAVYLCASSVWTSQFAYEQYFGPGTRLTVT.

The chain recombines TRBV28 with TRBJ2-7; no clear D. The CDR3 totals 14 residues. V lost 2 bases to trimming and J lost 4 bases, with 12 bases between them. The germline CDR1 and CDR2 sequences are MDHEN and SYDVKM. CDR3 loop: CASSLIAKRYEQYF. CDR3 nucleotide sequence: TGTGCCAGCAGTTTAATTGCAAAACGGTACGAGCAGTACTTC.

The rearrangement links TRBV4-1 to TRBJ2-7, with a weak D call TRBD2 (5 bases). This CDR3 region has 14 residues. V lost 2 bases to trimming and J lost 3 bases, with 11 bases between them. Germline assignment: CDR1 MGHRA and CDR2 YSYEKL. The CDR3 DNA follows: TGCGCCAGCAGCCAACTTCTGGGAGACTACGAGCAGTACTTC. Amino acid sequence: CASSQLLGDYEQYF.

This chain links TRBV28 with TRBJ2-5; 11 positions match TRBD2. Germline-derived CDR1 and CDR2 are MDHEN and SYDVKM. The trim removed 3 bases at V and 9 bases at J, leaving 18 bases unmatched. The CDR3 runs to 18 residues. The CDR3 nucleotides are TGTGCCAGCAGTTTCCCCTCTAGCGGGAGGATTTGGACGGGGGCCCAGTACTTC. This encodes CASSFPSSGRIWTGAQYF.

The chain uses TRBV7-8 and TRBJ2-3; the D is unclear. Germline-derived CDR1 and CDR2 are SGHVS and FQNEAQ. The CDR3 totals 13 residues. V was shortened by 1 base and J by 6 bases, with 8 bases between the two germline ends. This CDR3 reads CASSLEVRDTQYF. The CDR3 DNA is TGTGCCAGCAGCTTAGAGGTGAGGGATACGCAGTATTTT.

This rearrangement joins TRBV2 to TRBJ2-1; no definite D call. Trimming shortened V by 5 bases and J by 3 bases, and 14 bases separated the two germline ends. The CDR3 is made up of 15 amino acids. Germline CDR1 is SNHLY and CDR2 is FYNNEI. CDR3 region: CASSPDGTSYNEQFF. The CDR3 DNA is TGTGCCAGCAGTCCGGACGGAACAAGCTACAATGAGCAGTTCTTC.

The chain couples TRBV5-1 to TRBJ2-1, with 12 bases fitting TRBD2. V shed 3 bases, J shed 5 bases, and the junction held 6 bases outside the gene matches. This CDR3 region has 16 residues. Germline CDR1 is SGHRS and CDR2 is YFSETQ. CDR3 DNA sequence: TGCGCCAGCAGCTGGGGGACTAGCGGGCCACACAATGAGCAGTTCTTC. Translation gives CASSWGTSGPHNEQFF.

V usage is TRBV11-2 and J usage is TRBJ2-1, with no clear D. V dropped 3 bases and J dropped 4 bases, with 10 bases sitting between them. CDR3 length equals 14 residues. The germline V gene encodes CDR1 SGHAT and CDR2 FQNNGV. The CDR3 coding sequence is TGTGCCAGCAGCTTTATGGGCAGTTACAATGAGCAGTTCTTC. Protein product: CASSFMGSYNEQFF. Together with reference TRBV11-2 and TRBJ2-1, the CDR3 gives the full variable domain: EAGVAQSPRYKIIEKRQSVAFWCNPISGHATLYWYQQILGQGPKLLIQFQNNGVVDDSQLPKDRFSAERLKGVDSTLKIQPAKLEDSAVYLCASSFMGSYNEQFFGPGTRLTVL.

The chain recombines TRBV4-1 with TRBJ2-1; tentatively, D is TRBD2 (5 bases). The ends were cut back, 5 bases at V and 10 bases at J, with 9 bases in the middle. Germline V gives CDR1 MGHRA, CDR2 YSYEKL. This CDR3 spans 11 amino acids. The CDR3 protein is CASSYRGEQFF. The CDR3 nucleotides are TGCGCCAGCAGCTACCGAGGGGAGCAGTTCTTC.

V and J are TRBV29-1 and TRBJ2-7; 9 bases align to TRBD2. Germline-derived CDR1 and CDR2 are SQVTM and ANQGSEA. The V and J ends lost 4 bases and 4 bases, in that order; junction bases with no gene match: 17. The CDR3 is 17 residues long. CDR3 residues: CSVVGDQSSGGRYEQYF. The CDR3 nucleotides read TGCAGCGTTGTTGGGGACCAAAGTAGCGGGGGCCGTTACGAGCAGTACTTC.